This T cell receptor (beta chain) was captured in a study of shared clonotypes between healthy human individuals. Study-level background: A donor's plate count was three for CD4 naive and three for CD4 memory; CD8 naive had two and CD8 memory one.

V lost 0 bases and J lost 15, with 21 bases in between. The length of the CDR3 is 15 residues. Germline CDR1 and CDR2: ENHRY and SYGVKD. The assay was immunoSEQ multiplex PCR, and TCRdb's table has in-frame clones only and misses some. Among some 1.5 million clones, 96% were seen once, and the ten largest hold 1% to 1.5%. Findings of the study overall: In the sorted subsets, rarefaction showed sequencing was incomplete despite large depth. Among donors, sharing of clonotypes was expected to be affected by sequencing depth.

For this clone: Its antigen is undetermined.

This TCR was recovered from a man under 40 in good health. The genes are TRBV10-3 and TRBJ1-5, with D possibly being TRBD1 (5 bases). Sequenced sample: naive CD4+ T cells sorted from blood. Subset: CD45RA+ positively selected. The DNA of the CDR3 is TGTGCCATCAGTGAGTCGAGGATGGGACCCGACGTCATGCATTTT. It specifies CAISESRMGPDVMHF.